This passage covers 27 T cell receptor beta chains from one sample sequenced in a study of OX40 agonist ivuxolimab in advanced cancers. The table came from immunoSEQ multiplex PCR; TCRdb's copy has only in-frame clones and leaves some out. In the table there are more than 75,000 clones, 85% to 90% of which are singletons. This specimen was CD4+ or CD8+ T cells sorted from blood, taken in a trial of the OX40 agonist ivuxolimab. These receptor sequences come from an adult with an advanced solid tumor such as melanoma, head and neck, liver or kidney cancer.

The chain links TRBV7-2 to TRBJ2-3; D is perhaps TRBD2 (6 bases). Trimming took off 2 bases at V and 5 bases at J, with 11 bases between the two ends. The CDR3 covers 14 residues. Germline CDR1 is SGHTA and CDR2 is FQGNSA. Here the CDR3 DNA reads TGTGCCAGCAGCTTACGTCTAGCGTTAGATACGCAGTATTTT. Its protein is CASSLRLALDTQYF.

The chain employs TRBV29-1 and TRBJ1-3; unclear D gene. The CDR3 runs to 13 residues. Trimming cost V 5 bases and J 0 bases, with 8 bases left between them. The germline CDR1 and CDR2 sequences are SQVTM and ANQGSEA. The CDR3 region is CSVLSPSGNTIYF. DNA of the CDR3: TGCAGCGTTTTGTCTCCCTCTGGAAACACCATATATTTT. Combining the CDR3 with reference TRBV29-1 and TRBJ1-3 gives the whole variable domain SAVISQKPSRDICQRGTSLTIQCQVDSQVTMMFWYRQQPGQSLTLIATANQGSEATYESGFVIDKFPISRPNLTFSTLTVSNMSPEDSSIYLCSVLSPSGNTIYFGEGSWLTVV.

The CDR3 reads CASSATQTGNYGYTF. CDR3 DNA sequence: TGTGCCAGCAGCGCCACTCAGACAGGGAACTATGGCTACACCTTC. The chain joins TRBV9 to TRBJ1-2, with TRBD1 matching over 7 bases. V shed 3 bases, J shed 2 bases, and the junction held 7 bases outside the gene matches. The CDR3 is 15 residues long. Germline values: CDR1 SGDLS, CDR2 YYNGEE.

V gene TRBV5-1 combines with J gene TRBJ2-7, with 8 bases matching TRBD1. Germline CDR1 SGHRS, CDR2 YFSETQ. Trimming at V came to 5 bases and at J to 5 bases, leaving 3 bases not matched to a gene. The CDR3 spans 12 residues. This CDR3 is CASRRQGNEQYF. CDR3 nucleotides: TGCGCCAGCAGGCGACAGGGGAACGAGCAGTACTTC.

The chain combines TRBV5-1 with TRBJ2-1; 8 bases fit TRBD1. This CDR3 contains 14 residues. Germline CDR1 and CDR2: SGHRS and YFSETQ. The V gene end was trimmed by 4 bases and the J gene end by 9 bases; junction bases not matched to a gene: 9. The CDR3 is CASSPRPGGGEQFF. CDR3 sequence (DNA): TGCGCCAGCAGCCCCCGACCAGGGGGCGGTGAGCAGTTCTTC.

The CDR3 here is CASSIDGGPRIYNEQFF. DNA of the CDR3: TGTGCCAGTAGTATAGATGGGGGGCCCCGTATCTACAATGAGCAGTTCTTC. The chain employs TRBV19 and TRBJ2-1, with D perhaps given as TRBD1 or TRBD2 (6 bases each). The V end was cut by 0 bases, the J end by 3 bases, with 15 bases between. This CDR3 is 17 amino acids long. Germline values: CDR1 LNHDA, CDR2 SQIVND (reference sequence).

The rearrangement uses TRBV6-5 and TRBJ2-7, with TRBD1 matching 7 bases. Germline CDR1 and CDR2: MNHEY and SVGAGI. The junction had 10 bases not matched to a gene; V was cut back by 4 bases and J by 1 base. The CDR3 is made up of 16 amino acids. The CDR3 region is CASSLSGQVKSYEQYF. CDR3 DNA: TGTGCCAGCAGTTTATCCGGACAGGTCAAATCCTACGAGCAGTACTTC.

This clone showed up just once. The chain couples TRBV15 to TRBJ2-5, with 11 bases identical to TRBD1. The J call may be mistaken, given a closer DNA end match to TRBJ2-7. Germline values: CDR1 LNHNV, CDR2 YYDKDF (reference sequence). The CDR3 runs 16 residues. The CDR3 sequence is CATSRDGTGGSYEQYF. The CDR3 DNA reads TGTGCCACCAGCAGAGATGGGACAGGGGGCTCCTACGAGCAGTACTTC.

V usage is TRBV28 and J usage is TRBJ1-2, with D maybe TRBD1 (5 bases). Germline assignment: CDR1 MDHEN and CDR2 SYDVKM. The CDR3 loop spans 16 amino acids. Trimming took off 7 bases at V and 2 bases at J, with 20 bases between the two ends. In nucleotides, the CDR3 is TGTGCCAGCATCCTAAGGGGACCCCGGGCGAACTATGGCTACACCTTC. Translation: CASILRGPRANYGYTF.

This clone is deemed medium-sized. The CDR3 nucleotides read TGCGCCAGCAGCCCTGCGTGGGGGCAAAACTATGGCTACACCTTC. This sequence encodes CASSPAWGQNYGYTF. This chain joins TRBV4-1 and TRBJ1-2; D possibly corresponds to TRBD1 (6 bases). Germline assignment: CDR1 MGHRA and CDR2 YSYEKL. Trimming took off 4 bases at V and 2 bases at J, with 14 bases between the two ends. CDR3 length equals 15 residues.

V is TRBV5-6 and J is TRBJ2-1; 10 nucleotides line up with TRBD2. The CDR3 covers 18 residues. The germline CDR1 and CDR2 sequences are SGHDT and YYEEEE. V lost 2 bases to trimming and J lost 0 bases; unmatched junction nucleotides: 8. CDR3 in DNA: TGTGCCAGCAGCTTACCTCTGACTAGCGGGCACTCCTACAATGAGCAGTTCTTC. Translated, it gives CASSLPLTSGHSYNEQFF. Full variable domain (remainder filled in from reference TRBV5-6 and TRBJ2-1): DAGVTQSPTHLIKTRGQQVTLRCSPKSGHDTVSWYQQALGQGPQFIFQYYEEEERQRGNFPDRFSGHQFPNYSSELNVNALLLGDSALYLCASSLPLTSGHSYNEQFFGPGTRLTVL.

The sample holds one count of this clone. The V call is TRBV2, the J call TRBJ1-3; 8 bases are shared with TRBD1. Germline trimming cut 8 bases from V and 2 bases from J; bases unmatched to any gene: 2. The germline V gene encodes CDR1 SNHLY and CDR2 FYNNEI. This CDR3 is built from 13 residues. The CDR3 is CASGTGPGNTIYF. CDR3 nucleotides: TGTGCCAGCGGGACAGGTCCTGGAAACACCATATATTTT.

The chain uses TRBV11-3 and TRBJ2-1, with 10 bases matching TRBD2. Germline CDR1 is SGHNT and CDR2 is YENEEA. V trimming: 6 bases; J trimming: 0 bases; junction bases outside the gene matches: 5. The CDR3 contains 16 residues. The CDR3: CASSISGGSSYNEQFF. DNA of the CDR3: TGTGCCAGCAGTATTAGCGGGGGGAGCTCCTACAATGAGCAGTTCTTC.

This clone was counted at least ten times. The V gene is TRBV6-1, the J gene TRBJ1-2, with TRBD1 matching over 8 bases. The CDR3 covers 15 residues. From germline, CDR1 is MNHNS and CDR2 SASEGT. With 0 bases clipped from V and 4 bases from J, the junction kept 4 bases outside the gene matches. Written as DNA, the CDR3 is TGTGCCAGCAGTGAAGCCGGACAGGGTACCTATGGCTACACCTTC. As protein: CASSEAGQGTYGYTF.

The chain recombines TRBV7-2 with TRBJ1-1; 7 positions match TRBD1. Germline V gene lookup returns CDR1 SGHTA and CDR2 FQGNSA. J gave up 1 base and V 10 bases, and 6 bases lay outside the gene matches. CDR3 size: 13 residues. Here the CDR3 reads CAILDRQNTEAFF. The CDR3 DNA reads TGTGCCATCCTGGACAGGCAGAACACTGAAGCTTTCTTT. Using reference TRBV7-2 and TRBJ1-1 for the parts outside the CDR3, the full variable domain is GAGVSQSPSNKVTEKGKDVELRCDPISGHTALYWYRQSLGQGLEFLIYFQGNSAPDKSGLPSDRFSAERTGGSVSTLTIQRTQQEDSAVYLCAILDRQNTEAFFGQGTRLTVV.

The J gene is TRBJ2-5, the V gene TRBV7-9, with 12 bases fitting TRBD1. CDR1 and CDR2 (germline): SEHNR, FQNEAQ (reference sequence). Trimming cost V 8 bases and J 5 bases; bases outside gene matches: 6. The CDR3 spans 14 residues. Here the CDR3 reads CASAGTGGTETQYF. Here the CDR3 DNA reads TGTGCCAGCGCGGGGACAGGGGGCACCGAGACCCAGTACTTC.

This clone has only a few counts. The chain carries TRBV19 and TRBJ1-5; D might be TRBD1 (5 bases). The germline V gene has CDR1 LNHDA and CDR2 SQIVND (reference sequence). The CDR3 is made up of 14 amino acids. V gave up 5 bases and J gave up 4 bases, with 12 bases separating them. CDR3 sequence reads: CASSHRDGNQPQHF. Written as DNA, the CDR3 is TGTGCCAGTAGTCACCGGGACGGGAATCAGCCCCAGCATTTT.

CDR3 sequence: CASSIDRIGTSTDTQYF. For the CDR3, the DNA is TGTGCCAGTAGTATAGATCGTATCGGAACTAGCACAGATACGCAGTATTTT. The rearrangement links TRBV19 to TRBJ2-3; no reliable D call. The CDR3 covers 17 residues. Germline assignment: CDR1 LNHDA and CDR2 SQIVND (reference sequence). The germline V and J ends were trimmed by 0 bases and 0 bases, with 13 bases remaining between them.

The CDR3 DNA sequence: TGTGCCATCAGTGGGACTAGCGGGAGGGCGTTGGAGGGTGAGCAGTTCTTC. Residues: CAISGTSGRALEGEQFF. The rearrangement joins TRBV10-3 to TRBJ2-1, with 15 bases fitting TRBD2. The CDR3 has 17 amino acids. V lost 4 bases and J lost 9; bases outside the gene matches: 10. CDR1 and CDR2 from the germline V gene are ENHRY and SYGVKD.

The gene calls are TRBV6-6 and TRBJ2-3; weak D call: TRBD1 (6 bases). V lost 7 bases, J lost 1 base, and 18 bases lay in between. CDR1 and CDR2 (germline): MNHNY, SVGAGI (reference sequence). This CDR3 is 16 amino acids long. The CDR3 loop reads CASTSRGGVGTDTQYF. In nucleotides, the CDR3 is TGTGCCAGCACCTCCAGAGGGGGAGTGGGCACAGATACGCAGTATTTT.

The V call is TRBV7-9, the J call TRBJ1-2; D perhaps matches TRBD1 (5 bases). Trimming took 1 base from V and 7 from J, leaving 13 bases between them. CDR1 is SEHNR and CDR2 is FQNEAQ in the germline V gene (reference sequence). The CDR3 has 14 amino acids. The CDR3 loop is CASSLVGREFGYTF. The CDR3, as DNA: TGTGCCAGCAGCTTAGTAGGCAGGGAGTTTGGCTACACCTTC. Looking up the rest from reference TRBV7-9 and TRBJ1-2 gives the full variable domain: DTGVSQNPRHKITKRGQNVTFRCDPISEHNRLYWYRQTLGQGPEFLTYFQNEAQLEKSRLLSDRFSAERPKGSFSTLEIQRTEQGDSAMYLCASSLVGREFGYTFGSGTRLTVV.

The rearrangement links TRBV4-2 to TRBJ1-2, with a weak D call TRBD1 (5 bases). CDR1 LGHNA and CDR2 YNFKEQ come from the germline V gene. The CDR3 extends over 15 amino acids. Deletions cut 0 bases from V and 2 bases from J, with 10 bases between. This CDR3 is CASSQDLAGNYGYTF. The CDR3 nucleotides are TGTGCCAGCAGCCAAGATCTCGCAGGGAACTATGGCTACACCTTC.

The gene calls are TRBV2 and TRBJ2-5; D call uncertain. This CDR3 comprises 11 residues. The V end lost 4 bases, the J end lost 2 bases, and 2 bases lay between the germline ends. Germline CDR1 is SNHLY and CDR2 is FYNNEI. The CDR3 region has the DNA TGTGCCAGCAGTGTACAAGAGACCCAGTACTTC. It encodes CASSVQETQYF.

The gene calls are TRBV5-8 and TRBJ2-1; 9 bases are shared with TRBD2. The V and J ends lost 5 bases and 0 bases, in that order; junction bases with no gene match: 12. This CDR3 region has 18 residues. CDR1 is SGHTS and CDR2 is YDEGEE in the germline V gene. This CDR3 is CASSSNILAGSSYNEQFF. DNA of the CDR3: TGTGCCAGCAGTTCGAATATACTAGCGGGTAGCTCCTACAATGAGCAGTTCTTC. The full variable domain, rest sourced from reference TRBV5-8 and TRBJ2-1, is EAGVTQSPTHLIKTRGQQATLRCSPISGHTSVYWYQQALGLGLQFLLWYDEGEERNRGNFPPRFSGRQFPNYSSELNVNALELEDSALYLCASSSNILAGSSYNEQFFGPGTRLTVL.

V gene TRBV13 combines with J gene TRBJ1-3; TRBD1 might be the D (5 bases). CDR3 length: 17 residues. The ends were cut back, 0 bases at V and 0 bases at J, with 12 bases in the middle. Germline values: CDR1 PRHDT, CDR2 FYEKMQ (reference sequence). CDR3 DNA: TGTGCCAGCAGCTTAGGCCGAGGGGATAGCTCTGGAAACACCATATATTTT. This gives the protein CASSLGRGDSSGNTIYF.

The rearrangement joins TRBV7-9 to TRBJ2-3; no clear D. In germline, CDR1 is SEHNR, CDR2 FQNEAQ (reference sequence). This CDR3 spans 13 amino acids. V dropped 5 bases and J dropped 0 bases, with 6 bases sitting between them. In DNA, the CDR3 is TGTGCCAGCAGCCAGGACAGCACAGATACGCAGTATTTT. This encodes CASSQDSTDTQYF.

CDR3 sequence reads: CASSRDSSGANVLTF. CDR3 nucleotides: TGTGCCAGCAGTAGAGACAGCTCTGGGGCCAACGTCCTGACTTTC. V usage is TRBV6-1 and J usage is TRBJ2-6; TRBD1 might be the D (5 bases). Germline V gives CDR1 MNHNS, CDR2 SASEGT. This CDR3 region has 15 residues. V dropped 5 bases and J dropped 0 bases, with 8 bases sitting between them.